These T cell receptor beta chains were read from a single sample in a study of shared clonotypes between healthy human individuals. The assay was immunoSEQ multiplex PCR, and TCRdb's table has in-frame clones only and misses some. The table has a few hundred thousand clones, roughly 96% seen once. The sequenced sample was memory CD8+ T cells sorted from blood. Receptors originate from a man aged 25-45 years in good health. The CDR3 runs from the conserved cysteine through the conserved F or W.

V | CDR3
TRBV25-1 | CASSDYGSPGTEQFF
TRBV5-1 | CASSLGGDDTQYF
TRBV28 | CASSFAQGANYGYTF
TRBV7-6 | CASSLGPGDTQYF
TRBV7-2 | CASSLRGLAGGLAYEQYF
TRBV6-5 | CASSYVVRAGELFF
TRBV5-4 | CASSLGGNTEAFF
TRBV30 | CAWSTGSTDTQYF
TRBV11-2 | CASSGRTSGGAYEQYF
TRBV4-1 | CASSQVIGTLGKGYTF
TRBV13 | CASSLPLGAFTDTQYF
TRBV7-2 | CASSLSASGANVLTF
TRBV11-2 | CASTFGLAGEQYF
TRBV4-1 | CASSQGDITYEQYF
TRBV5-1 | CASSLDAGNVEQFF
TRBV19 | CASKLSGSRETQYF
TRBV7-9 | CASSLTQPPEAFF